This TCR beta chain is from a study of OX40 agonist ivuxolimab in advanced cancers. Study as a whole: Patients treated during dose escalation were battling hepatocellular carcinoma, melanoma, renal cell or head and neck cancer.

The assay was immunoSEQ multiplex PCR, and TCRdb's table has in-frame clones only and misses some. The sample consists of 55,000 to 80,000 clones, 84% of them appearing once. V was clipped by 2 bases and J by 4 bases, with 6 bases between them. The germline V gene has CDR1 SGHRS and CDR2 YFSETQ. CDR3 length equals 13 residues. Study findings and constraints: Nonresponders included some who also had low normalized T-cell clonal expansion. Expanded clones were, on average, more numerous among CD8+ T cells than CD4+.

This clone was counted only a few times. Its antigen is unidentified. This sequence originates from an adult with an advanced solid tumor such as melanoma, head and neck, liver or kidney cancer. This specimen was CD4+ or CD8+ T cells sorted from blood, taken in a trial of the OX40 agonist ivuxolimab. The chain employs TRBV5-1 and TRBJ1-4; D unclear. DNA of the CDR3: TGCGCCAGCAGCTTACCCCATAATGAAAAACTGTTTTTT. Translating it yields CASSLPHNEKLFF.